What follows are 24 T cell receptor beta chains derived from one specimen sequenced in a study of blood T cells in healthy people across ages. The second PCR ran roughly 6 to 12 cycles with a sample-barcoded 5' primer and J-beta primers. From the 5' RACE reads, TCRdb called clonotypes with MiXCR, one entry per CDR3 protein. The sample comprises about 1.4 million distinct CDR3 sequences, roughly 64% of which are singletons, and 6.5% to 8.5% rests with the top ten. Sequencing was performed on blood. These receptors all come from a man aged 18 to 29 in good health.

The chain joins TRBV7-9 to TRBJ2-5; TRBD2 agrees at 12 bases. Germline V gives CDR1 SEHNR, CDR2 FQNEAQ (reference sequence). The CDR3 is 15 residues long. The ends lost 5 bases at V and 5 bases at J; junction bases unmatched: 6. CDR3 residues: CASSTTSGSFETQYF. The CDR3 nucleotides are TGTGCCAGCAGCACGACTAGCGGGAGTTTTGAGACCCAGTACTTC.

This clonotype was recorded a few times. CDR3 sequence: CASSLEMAQYF. In DNA form, the CDR3 reads TGTGCCAGCAGTTTGGAAATGGCGCAGTATTTT. The genes are TRBV12-3 or TRBV12-4 and TRBJ2-3; D unclear. With 3 bases removed from V and 10 bases from J, the gap between germline ends came to 8 bases. This CDR3 spans 11 amino acids.

The V gene is TRBV7-2, the J gene TRBJ2-7, with 13 positions matching TRBD2. This CDR3 is 14 amino acids long. The J segment lost 5 bases and the V segment lost 5 bases, leaving 3 bases of the junction unmatched. Germline CDR1 reads SGHTA; CDR2 reads FQGNSA. In DNA, the CDR3 is TGTGCCAGCAGCGGGACTAGCGGGATCCACGAGCAGTACTTC. Amino acid sequence: CASSGTSGIHEQYF.

V usage is TRBV7-8 and J usage is TRBJ2-7; D is tentatively TRBD1 or TRBD2 (5 bases each). V lost 1 base to trimming and J lost 3 bases, with 13 bases between them. Germline V gives CDR1 SGHVS, CDR2 FQNEAQ. This CDR3 spans 15 amino acids. CDR3 bases: TGTGCCAGCAGCTTAGGAGTTGGGGGAAACTACGAGCAGTACTTC. This translates into CASSLGVGGNYEQYF.

The chain combines TRBV27 with TRBJ2-5; unclear D gene. V was pared by 5 bases and J by 11 bases, with 21 bases between. This CDR3 is 14 amino acids long. Germline-derived CDR1 and CDR2 are MNHEY and SMNVEV (reference sequence). In DNA form, the CDR3 reads TGTGCCAGCAGTCCCGGTGATGGGGTCAATGAGCAGTACTTC. Translating gives CASSPGDGVNEQYF.

A few counts support this clonotype. The chain carries TRBV27 and TRBJ2-7; 8 nucleotides align to TRBD1. V shed 5 bases and J 6 bases; nucleotides not matched to a gene: 12. The germline CDR1 and CDR2 sequences are MNHEY and SMNVEV (reference sequence). The CDR3 is 15 amino acids. As DNA, the CDR3 is TGTGCCAGCAGTCCTACAGGGGGGACAAGGGCCGAGCAGTACTTC. Amino acid sequence: CASSPTGGTRAEQYF.

The table lists this clonotype with a few counts. The rearrangement joins TRBV5-6 to TRBJ2-4, with D unclear. The V end was cut by 5 bases, the J end by 8 bases, with 14 bases between. This CDR3 has 13 amino acids. Germline-derived CDR1 and CDR2 are SGHDT and YYEEEE. CDR3 sequence: CASRPDGQDIQYF. As DNA, the CDR3 is TGTGCCAGCAGGCCGGACGGCCAAGACATTCAGTACTTC.

J is TRBJ2-3 and V is TRBV6-5, with a tentative D call TRBD2 (6 bases). The germline V and J ends were trimmed by 7 bases and 3 bases, with 14 bases remaining between them. This CDR3 has 14 residues. CDR1 is MNHEY and CDR2 is SVGAGI in the germline V gene. The chain's CDR3 is CASTTDGGTDTQYF. CDR3 nucleotide sequence: TGTGCCAGCACTACCGACGGAGGGACAGATACGCAGTATTTT.

V usage is TRBV9 and J usage is TRBJ2-7; D may match TRBD1 or TRBD2 (5 bases each). The CDR3 loop spans 14 amino acids. Trimming cost V 3 bases and J 5 bases, with 15 bases left between them. CDR1 and CDR2 from the germline V gene are SGDLS and YYNGEE. CDR3 nucleotide sequence: TGTGCCAGCAGCGGGGGGTCTAAACCAAACGAGCAGTACTTC. Translation: CASSGGSKPNEQYF.

The gene calls are TRBV7-9 and TRBJ1-1; no reliable D call. CDR3 length: 11 residues. CDR1 is SEHNR and CDR2 is FQNEAQ in the germline V gene (reference sequence). Trimming removed 2 bases from V and 8 bases from J, with 6 bases in between. In nucleotides, the CDR3 is TGTGCCAGCAGCTTACGGCAGGAAGCTTTCTTT. Translation gives CASSLRQEAFF.

The rearrangement uses TRBV6-5 and TRBJ1-4; D remains unclear. This CDR3 contains 16 residues. The V end lost 6 bases, the J end lost 6 bases, and 20 bases lay between the germline ends. CDR1 and CDR2 from the germline V gene are MNHEY and SVGAGI. The CDR3 sequence: CASSRLAAARDEKLFF. The CDR3 bases are TGTGCCAGCAGCCGACTCGCGGCAGCACGGGATGAAAAACTGTTTTTT.

This chain links TRBV5-6 with TRBJ2-7; possible D gene TRBD2, 5 bases. Germline V CDR1 and CDR2: SGHDT, YYEEEE. V was trimmed by 6 bases and J by 0 bases, leaving 16 bases between them. The CDR3 totals 15 residues. The CDR3 DNA is TGTGCCAGCACCCCTGGAGCGGCACTCTCCTACGAGCAGTACTTC. This codes for CASTPGAALSYEQYF.

CDR3 nucleotide sequence: TGTGCCAGCAGCGAAGGGACTAGCGGAAAAGAGACCCAGTACTTC. Its protein is CASSEGTSGKETQYF. The rearrangement joins TRBV7-9 to TRBJ2-5, with 11 positions matching TRBD2. The CDR3 is 15 residues long. Germline V gene lookup returns CDR1 SEHNR and CDR2 FQNEAQ (reference sequence). The V segment lost 5 bases and the J segment 3 bases; nucleotides outside the gene matches: 5.

This clonotype was recorded only once. The J gene is TRBJ2-3, the V gene TRBV6-6, with D possibly matching TRBD1 (5 bases). The V gene lost 7 bases and the J gene lost 5 bases, with 19 bases spanning the gap. CDR1 MNHNY and CDR2 SVGAGI come from the germline V gene (reference sequence). The CDR3 consists of 15 residues. The CDR3 DNA sequence: TGTGCCAGCACCCCCCTGGGCAGGGATATAGATACGCAGTATTTT. Translated: CASTPLGRDIDTQYF.

V and J are TRBV7-8 and TRBJ2-3, with 9 nucleotides matching TRBD2. CDR1 and CDR2 from the germline V gene are SGHVS and FQNEAQ. The CDR3 is made up of 17 amino acids. V lost 2 bases, J lost 10 bases, and 16 bases stayed unmatched. As DNA, the CDR3 is TGTGCCAGCAGCTTACCCCTCCCGGGGCGGGGGGGTAGTGCGCAGTATTTT. The encoded protein is CASSLPLPGRGGSAQYF.

The sample holds one count of this clonotype. The J gene is TRBJ1-2, the V gene TRBV6-1, with no clear D. V gave up 8 bases and J gave up 7 bases, with 20 bases separating them. CDR1 is MNHNS and CDR2 is SASEGT in the germline V gene. The CDR3 consists of 14 residues. As DNA, the CDR3 is TGTGCCAGCGGGGTGAGCGGTATGGAGGGTGGCTACACCTTC. Translation gives CASGVSGMEGGYTF.

This clonotype was seen a handful of times. In DNA, the CDR3 is TGCAGCCCTACCTCGGGAGAAGAGACCCAGTACTTC. Translated, it gives CSPTSGEETQYF. This sequence joins TRBV29-1 and TRBJ2-5; the D gene is possibly TRBD2 (6 bases). Germline CDR1 reads SQVTM; CDR2 reads ANQGSEA. This CDR3 has 12 amino acids. V lost 8 bases to trimming and J lost 3 bases, with 13 bases between them.

The CDR3 coding sequence is TGCAGCAAAAGACTAGATGGTGAGCAGTTCTTC. It encodes CSKRLDGEQFF. This rearrangement joins TRBV29-1 to TRBJ2-1; TRBD2 is a possible D gene (6 bases). CDR1 and CDR2 (germline): SQVTM, ANQGSEA. V lost 8 bases, J lost 9 bases, and 14 bases lay in between. This CDR3 spans 11 amino acids.

The chain carries TRBV27 and TRBJ2-7; maybe TRBD2 (5 bases). This CDR3 contains 13 residues. Germline-derived CDR1 and CDR2 are MNHEY and SMNVEV (reference sequence). Trimming pared 6 bases from V and 3 bases from J, leaving 12 bases between. In nucleotides, the CDR3 is TGTGCCAGCAGGGAGGTTTCAGGCTACGAGCAGTACTTC. It translates to CASREVSGYEQYF.

V gene TRBV13 combines with J gene TRBJ1-1; TRBD1 might be the D (6 bases). V was clipped by 3 bases and J by 7 bases, with 24 bases between them. The CDR3 totals 17 residues. The germline V gene has CDR1 PRHDT and CDR2 FYEKMQ (reference sequence). CDR3 coding DNA: TGTGCCAGCAGCTTTTCTTCAGGGGCGCCCCTTCGCGTTGAAGCTTTCTTT. The encoded protein is CASSFSSGAPLRVEAFF. Based on the CDR3 plus reference TRBV13 and TRBJ1-1, the full variable domain is AAGVIQSPRHLIKEKRETATLKCYPIPRHDTVYWYQQGPGQDPQFLISFYEKMQSDKGSIPDRFSAQQFSDYHSELNMSSLELGDSALYFCASSFSSGAPLRVEAFFGQGTRLTVV.

The chain links TRBV29-1 to TRBJ2-2, with TRBD1 matching over 8 bases. Losses at the gene ends were 6 bases for V and 4 bases for J; bases not matched to a gene: 4. Germline lookup yields CDR1 SQVTM and CDR2 ANQGSEA. CDR3 length equals 13 residues. This CDR3 reads CSVSDRGTGELFF. The CDR3 coding sequence is TGCAGCGTGTCTGACAGGGGCACCGGGGAGCTGTTTTTT.

In this sample, this clonotype turned up once. One end of the junction is discordant with germline, which a read error may explain. The V gene is TRBV7-9, the J gene TRBJ2-7; 8 bases match TRBD1. The CDR3 contains 15 residues. The V gene's germline CDR1 is SEHNR and CDR2 FQNEAQ (reference sequence). The CDR3 protein is CAGSARQGIFYEQYF. The CDR3 DNA reads TGTGCCGGCAGCGCCCGACAGGGGATATTCTACGAGCAGTACTTC.

This CDR3 is CAISGGSSETNVLTF. The CDR3 DNA follows: TGTGCCATCAGTGGAGGTTCCTCTGAGACCAACGTCCTGACTTTC. The gene calls are TRBV10-3 and TRBJ2-6; no firm D call. There are 15 residues in the CDR3. V was shortened by 4 bases and J by 8 bases, with 15 bases between the two germline ends. Germline V CDR1 and CDR2: ENHRY, SYGVKD.

The chain employs TRBV7-9 and TRBJ2-7; tentatively, D is TRBD1 or TRBD2 (5 bases each). Germline V lookup: CDR1 SEHNR, CDR2 FQNEAQ (reference sequence). The CDR3 runs to 15 residues. The ends were cut back, 2 bases at V and 10 bases at J, with 21 bases in the middle. This CDR3 is CASSLMGVSQEAQYF. Here the CDR3 DNA reads TGTGCCAGCAGCTTAATGGGGGTGAGCCAAGAGGCCCAGTACTTC. Variable domain in full (rest from reference TRBV7-9 and TRBJ2-7): DTGVSQNPRHKITKRGQNVTFRCDPISEHNRLYWYRQTLGQGPEFLTYFQNEAQLEKSRLLSDRFSAERPKGSFSTLEIQRTEQGDSAMYLCASSLMGVSQEAQYFGPGTRLTVT.